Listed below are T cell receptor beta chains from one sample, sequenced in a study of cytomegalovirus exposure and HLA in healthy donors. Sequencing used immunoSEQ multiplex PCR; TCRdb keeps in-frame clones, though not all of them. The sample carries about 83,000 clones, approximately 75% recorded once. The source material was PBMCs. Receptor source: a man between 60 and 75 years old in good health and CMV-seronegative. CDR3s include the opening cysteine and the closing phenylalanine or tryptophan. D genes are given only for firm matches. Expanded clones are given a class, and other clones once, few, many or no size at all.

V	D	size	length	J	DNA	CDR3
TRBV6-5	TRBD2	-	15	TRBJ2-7	TGTGCCAGCAGTTACGCGACTAGCGGGGGTTTAGAGCAGTACTTC	CASSYATSGGLEQYF
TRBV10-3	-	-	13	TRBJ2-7	TGTGCCATCAGTGGCGGGGAGGTCTACGAGCAGTACTTC	CAISGGEVYEQYF
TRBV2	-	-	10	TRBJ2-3	TGTGCCAGGTTAACAGATACGCAGTATTTT	CARLTDTQYF
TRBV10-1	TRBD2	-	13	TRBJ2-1	TGCGCCAGCAGTGTAGCGGGCTCCGATGAGCAGTTCTTC	CASSVAGSDEQFF
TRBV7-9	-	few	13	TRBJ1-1	TGTGCCAGCAGCTTATCCGCAGGGGAAACAGCTTTCTTT	CASSLSAGETAFF
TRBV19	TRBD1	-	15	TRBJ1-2	TGTGCCAGTAGTACGATCGGGACAGGGGGATATGGCTACACCTTC	CASSTIGTGGYGYTF
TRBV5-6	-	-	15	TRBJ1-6	TGTGCCAGCAGCTTGGGCCCAGGGATCGGTTCACCCCTCCACTTT	CASSLGPGIGSPLHF
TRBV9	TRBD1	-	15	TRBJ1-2	TGTGCCAGCAGCGCGGCCGGGACAGGGAACTATGGCTACACCTTC	CASSAAGTGNYGYTF
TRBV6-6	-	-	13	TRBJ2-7	TGTGCCAGCAGTCGAACTAACTCCTACGAGCAGTACTTC	CASSRTNSYEQYF
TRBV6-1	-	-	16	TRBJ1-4	TGTGCCAGCAGTGAATGGGCAGGGCGCGGTGATGAAAAACTGTTTTTT	CASSEWAGRGDEKLFF